This T cell receptor beta chain was obtained from a study of cytomegalovirus exposure and HLA in healthy donors. V shed 3 bases and J 4 bases; nucleotides not matched to a gene: 18. The length of the CDR3 is 20 residues. CDR1 and CDR2 from the germline V gene are MGHRA and YSYEKL. The PCR made use of 60 Vbeta and 13 Jbeta primers. Using immunoSEQ multiplex PCR, the repertoire was profiled, and TCRdb retains in-frame clones only, with some absent. Here the sample spans about 170,000 clones, nearly 80% being singletons. Sequencing was done on a sample of PBMCs. The sequence derives from a man aged 35-49 years in good health and CMV-seropositive. The rearrangement links TRBV4-1 to TRBJ2-7; 13 bases are a match to TRBD2. The CDR3 here is CASSQGPVWTSGRRGYEQYF. CDR3 coding DNA: TGCGCCAGCAGCCAGGGCCCAGTCTGGACTAGCGGGAGAAGGGGGTACGAGCAGTACTTC.